This TCR beta chain stems from a study of T cells in Graves' hyperthyroidism and ophthalmopathy. The wider study: Before any treatment, at initial diagnosis, peripheral blood was collected.

Diagnoses rested on clinical symptoms, serum thyroxine and TRAb, thyroid ultrasound and orbital computed tomography. The PBMCs had their origin in roughly 9.8 ml of fresh peripheral blood. This clonotype was seen ten or more times. Amplification yielded TCR beta CDR3 regions, with RNA transcripts as the source. The HTBI primer set was used in a first-round RT-PCR of the TCR CDR3. MiXCR was run by TCRdb on the multiplex PCR reads, yielding one entry per CDR3 protein. The sample lists hundreds of thousands of distinct CDR3 sequences, 15% to 20% occurring once. The CDR3 is made up of 13 amino acids. Germline V gene lookup returns CDR1 LGHDT and CDR2 YNNKEL (reference sequence). J was trimmed by 9 bases and V by 4 bases; bases with no gene match: 8.

What was sequenced was blood. The genes are TRBV3-1 and TRBJ1-2; 7 nucleotides match TRBD1. The TCR sequence derives from a man between 40 and 49 years old with Graves' ophthalmopathy. CDR3 sequence reads: CASSLENRGSYTF. CDR3 sequence (DNA): TGTGCCAGCAGCCTTGAGAACAGGGGTAGCTACACCTTC.